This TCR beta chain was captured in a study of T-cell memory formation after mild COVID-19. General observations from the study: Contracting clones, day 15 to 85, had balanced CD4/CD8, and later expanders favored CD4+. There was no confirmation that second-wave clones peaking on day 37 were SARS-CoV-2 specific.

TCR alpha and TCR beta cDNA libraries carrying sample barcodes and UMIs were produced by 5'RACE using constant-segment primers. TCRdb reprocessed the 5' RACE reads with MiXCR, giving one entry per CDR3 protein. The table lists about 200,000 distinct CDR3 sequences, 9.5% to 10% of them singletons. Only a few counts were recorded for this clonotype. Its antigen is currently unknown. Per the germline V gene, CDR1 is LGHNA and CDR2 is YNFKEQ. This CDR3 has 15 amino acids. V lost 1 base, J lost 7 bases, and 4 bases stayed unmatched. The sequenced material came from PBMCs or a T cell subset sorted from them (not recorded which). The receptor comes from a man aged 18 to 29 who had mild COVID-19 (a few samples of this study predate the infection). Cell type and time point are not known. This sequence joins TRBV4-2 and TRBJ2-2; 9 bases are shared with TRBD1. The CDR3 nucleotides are TGTGCCAGCAGCCAAGGGGACAGGGATCACGGGGAGCTGTTTTTT. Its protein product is CASSQGDRDHGELFF.